Listed here are 10 T cell receptor beta chains from one sample, sequenced in a study of blood T cells in healthy people across ages. The second PCR ran roughly 7 to 12 cycles with a sample-barcoded 5' primer and J-beta primers. Each CDR3 protein gets one entry after TCRdb re-called the 5' RACE reads with MiXCR. This table has some 700,000 distinct CDR3 sequences, approximately 39% appearing once. Sample: blood. The receptors were gathered from a woman aged 55-69 years in good health.

V gene TRBV18 combines with J gene TRBJ2-7, with 7 bases matching TRBD2. The V and J ends lost 4 bases and 4 bases, in that order; junction bases with no gene match: 10. The CDR3 spans 15 residues. The germline V gene encodes CDR1 KGHSH and CDR2 LQKENI. The CDR3 loop is CASSRLAGVGYEQYF. The CDR3 nucleotides read TGTGCCAGCTCACGCCTTGCGGGAGTGGGGTACGAGCAGTACTTC.

The J gene is TRBJ2-5, the V gene TRBV27; D remains unclear. The V and J ends lost 3 bases and 2 bases respectively, with 7 bases between them. CDR1 is MNHEY, CDR2 SMNVEV, per germline (reference sequence). The CDR3 consists of 13 residues. The CDR3 DNA is TGTGCCAGCAGTTTTAGGGCACAAGAGACCCAGTACTTC. Encoded protein: CASSFRAQETQYF.

The chain uses TRBV30 and TRBJ2-7; 7 bases agree with TRBD1. The CDR3 is 12 amino acids. Unmatched junction bases numbered 2, after V lost 3 bases and J lost 3 bases. CDR1 is GTSNPN, CDR2 SVGIG, per germline (reference sequence). The CDR3 region is CAWRSGGYEQYF. The DNA of the CDR3 is TGTGCCTGGAGGTCAGGGGGCTACGAGCAGTACTTC.

J is TRBJ1-2 and V is TRBV7-2; weak D call: TRBD1 (5 bases). The CDR3 is 17 residues long. Trimming took off 3 bases at V and 0 bases at J, with 17 bases between the two ends. Germline CDR1 SGHTA, CDR2 FQGNSA. The CDR3 spells CASSFTPAAGTNYGYTF. The CDR3 DNA reads as TGTGCCAGCAGCTTCACCCCCGCGGCAGGGACTAACTATGGCTACACCTTC.

The sample holds a few counts of this clonotype. This rearrangement joins TRBV18 to TRBJ2-7, with D possibly being TRBD2 (6 bases). The germline gives CDR1 KGHSH, CDR2 LQKENI. V lost 0 bases, J lost 3 bases, and 12 bases lay in between. The CDR3 spans 15 residues. In DNA form, the CDR3 reads TGTGCCAGCTCACCACCTATCGCGGGGAACTACGAGCAGTACTTC. The encoded protein is CASSPPIAGNYEQYF.

This clonotype showed up just a few times. V and J are TRBV2 and TRBJ2-7; D gene unclear. Trimming left V 5 bases short and J 0 bases short, with 11 bases between. The CDR3 is 14 residues long. Per the germline V gene, CDR1 is SNHLY and CDR2 is FYNNEI. CDR3 amino acids: CASSPLVSSYEQYF. The CDR3 DNA follows: TGTGCCAGCAGTCCCCTCGTTAGCTCCTACGAGCAGTACTTC. Supplemented by reference TRBV2 and TRBJ2-7, the full variable domain reads EPEVTQTPSHQVTQMGQEVILRCVPISNHLYFYWYRQILGQKVEFLVSFYNNEISEKSEIFDDQFSVERPDGSNFTLKIRSTKLEDSAMYFCASSPLVSSYEQYFGPGTRLTVT.

Notes on this clonotype: Its ends do not fully match the called genes, so a read error is possible. V usage is TRBV6-5 and J usage is TRBJ2-7, with 15 bases matching TRBD2. The germline gives CDR1 MNHEY, CDR2 SVGAGI. The length of the CDR3 is 15 residues. The CDR3 DNA reads TGTGCCAGCAAGAGGACTAGCGGGGGGGCCTATGAGCAGTACTTC. As protein: CASKRTSGGAYEQYF.

The V and J genes are TRBV11-3 and TRBJ2-5; D may match TRBD1 or TRBD2 (5 bases each). V lost 1 base and J 0 bases, leaving 12 bases between the germline ends. This CDR3 is built from 16 residues. Germline V gene data show CDR1 as SGHNT and CDR2 as YENEEA. DNA of the CDR3: TGTGCCAGCAGCTTAGGGCTTGGGGGAAACCAAGAGACCCAGTACTTC. Translation gives CASSLGLGGNQETQYF. Based on the CDR3 plus reference TRBV11-3 and TRBJ2-5, the full variable domain is EAGVVQSPRYKIIEKKQPVAFWCNPISGHNTLYWYLQNLGQGPELLIRYENEEAVDDSQLPKDRFSAERLKGVDSTLKIQPAELGDSAVYLCASSLGLGGNQETQYFGPGTRLLVL.

The chain joins TRBV24-1 to TRBJ2-7; 9 positions agree with TRBD1. CDR1 and CDR2 (germline): KGHDR, SFDVKD. With V trimmed by 8 bases and J by 7 bases, 8 bases remained unmatched. This CDR3 has 13 amino acids. This CDR3 reads CATNPTGGREQYF. In nucleotides, the CDR3 is TGTGCCACCAATCCCACAGGGGGCAGGGAGCAGTACTTC.

The chain employs TRBV25-1 and TRBJ2-5; D ambiguous. V was clipped by 2 bases and J by 11 bases, with 15 bases between them. CDR1 is MGHDK, CDR2 SYGVNS, per germline. CDR3 length: 13 amino acids. DNA of the CDR3: TGTGCCAGCAGTGAACCGGGTTACTATGAGCAGTACTTC. Residues: CASSEPGYYEQYF.